This T cell receptor beta chain was documented in a study of blood T cell repertoires in COVID-19. Study-wide background: Both acute and convalescent COVID-19 samples were obtained from the United States, Italy and Spain. In each case, the material was cDNA or gDNA derived from T cells, B-cell-depleted T cells, or PBMCs.

The ends lost 4 bases at V and 4 bases at J; junction bases unmatched: 17. The CDR3 consists of 19 residues. The V gene's germline CDR1 is LNHDA and CDR2 SQIVND (reference sequence). This clone was observed once. Per the authors' pipeline: Estimation of nucleated cell counts relied on the amplification of reference gene primers. TCRdb's table, derived via immunoSEQ multiplex PCR, lists solely in-frame clones and lacks some. The V and J calls and clone size were taken over from that table, and D and trimming were inferred from the DNA. The repertoire holds 150,000 to 200,000 clones, with 85% as singletons.

Sequencing used peripheral blood. V gene TRBV19 combines with J gene TRBJ1-2; 11 bases are shared with TRBD1. The receptor was isolated from a human donor with acute or convalescent COVID-19. The donor label of this sample is uncertain. CDR3 region: CASSKDRGRIGQRFYGYTF. The CDR3 DNA reads as TGTGCCAGTAGTAAGGACAGGGGGCGCATCGGCCAACGATTCTATGGCTACACCTTC.